The clone carrying this T cell receptor beta chain has a handful of counts. Its antigen is undetermined. The data originate from a study of blood T cells in healthy people across ages. V was trimmed by 10 bases and J by 2 bases, leaving 13 bases between them. Germline loops: CDR1 SGHTA, CDR2 FQGNSA. The CDR3 sequence is 13 residues long. A J-beta primer mix and a sample-barcoded 5' primer were used in a second PCR of about 6 to 12 cycles. TCRdb itself ran the 5' RACE reads through MiXCR, one entry per CDR3 protein. This sample has about 1.7 million distinct CDR3 sequences, with roughly 27% found just once. General study points: Nothing was known about donor CMV status, and this possibly confounded expanded clonotype changes.

Material for sequencing was blood. The gene calls are TRBV7-2 and TRBJ2-3; D may be TRBD2 (6 bases). The sequence was collected from a woman between 25 and 40 years old in good health. Here the CDR3 reads CATSAVFTDTQYF. For the CDR3, the DNA is TGTGCCACTAGCGCGGTTTTCACAGATACGCAGTATTTT.